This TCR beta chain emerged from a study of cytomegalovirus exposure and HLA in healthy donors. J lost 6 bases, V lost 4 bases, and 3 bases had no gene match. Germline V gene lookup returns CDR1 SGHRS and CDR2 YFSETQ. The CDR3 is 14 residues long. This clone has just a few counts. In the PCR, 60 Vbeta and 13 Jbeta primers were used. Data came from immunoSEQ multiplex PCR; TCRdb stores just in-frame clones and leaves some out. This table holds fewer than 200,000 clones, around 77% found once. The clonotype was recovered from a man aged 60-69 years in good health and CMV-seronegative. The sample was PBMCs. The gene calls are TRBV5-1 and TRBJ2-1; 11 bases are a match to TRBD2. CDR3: CASSTGTSGNEQFF. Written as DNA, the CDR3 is TGCGCCAGCAGCACCGGGACTAGCGGCAATGAGCAGTTCTTC.